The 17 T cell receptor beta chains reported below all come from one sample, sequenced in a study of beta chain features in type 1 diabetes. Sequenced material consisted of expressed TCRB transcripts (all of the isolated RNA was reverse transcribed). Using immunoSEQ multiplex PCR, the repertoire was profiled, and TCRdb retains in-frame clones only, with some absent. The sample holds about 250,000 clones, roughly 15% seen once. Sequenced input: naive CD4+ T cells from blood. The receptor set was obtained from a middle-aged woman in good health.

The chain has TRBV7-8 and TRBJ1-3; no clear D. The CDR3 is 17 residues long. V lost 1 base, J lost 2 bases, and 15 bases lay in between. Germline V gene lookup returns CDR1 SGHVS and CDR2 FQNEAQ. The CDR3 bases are TGTGCCAGCAGCTTAGTCTTTGGGGAGGGCACTGGAAACACCATATATTTT. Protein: CASSLVFGEGTGNTIYF.

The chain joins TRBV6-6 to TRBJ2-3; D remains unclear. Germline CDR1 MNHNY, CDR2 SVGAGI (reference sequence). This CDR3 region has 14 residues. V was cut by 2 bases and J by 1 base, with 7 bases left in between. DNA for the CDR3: TGTGCCAGCAGTTACCCTTCTCGCACAGATACGCAGTATTTT. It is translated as CASSYPSRTDTQYF.

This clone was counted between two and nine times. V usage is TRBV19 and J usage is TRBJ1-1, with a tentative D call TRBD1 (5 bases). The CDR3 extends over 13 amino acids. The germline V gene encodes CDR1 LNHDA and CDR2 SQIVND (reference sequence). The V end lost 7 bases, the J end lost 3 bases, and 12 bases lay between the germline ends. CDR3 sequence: CASTNRGDTEAFF. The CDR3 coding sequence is TGTGCCAGTACCAATCGGGGGGACACTGAAGCTTTCTTT.

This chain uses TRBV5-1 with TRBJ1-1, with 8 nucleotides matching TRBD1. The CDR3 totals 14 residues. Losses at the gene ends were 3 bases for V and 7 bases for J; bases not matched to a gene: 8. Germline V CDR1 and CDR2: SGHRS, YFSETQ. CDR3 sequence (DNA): TGCGCCAGCAGCTCGTCTGGGACAGGCCTTGAAGCTTTCTTT. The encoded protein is CASSSSGTGLEAFF.

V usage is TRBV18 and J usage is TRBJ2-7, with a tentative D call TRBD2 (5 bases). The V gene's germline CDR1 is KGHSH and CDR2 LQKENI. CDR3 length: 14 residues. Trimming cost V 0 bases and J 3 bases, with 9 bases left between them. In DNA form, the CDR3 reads TGTGCCAGCTCACCACCCACAGCGGTCTACGAGCAGTACTTC. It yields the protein CASSPPTAVYEQYF.

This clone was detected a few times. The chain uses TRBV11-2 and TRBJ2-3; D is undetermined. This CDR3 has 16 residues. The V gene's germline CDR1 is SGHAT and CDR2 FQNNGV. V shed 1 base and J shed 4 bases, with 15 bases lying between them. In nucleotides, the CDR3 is TGTGCCAGCAGCTTAGTGTCGTTCCTCTCGGCAGATACGCAGTATTTT. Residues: CASSLVSFLSADTQYF.

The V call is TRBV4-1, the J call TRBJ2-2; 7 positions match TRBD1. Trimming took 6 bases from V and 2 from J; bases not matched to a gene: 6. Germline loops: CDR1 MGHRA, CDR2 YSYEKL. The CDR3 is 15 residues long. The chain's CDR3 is CASSNDRANTGELFF. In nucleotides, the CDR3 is TGCGCCAGCAGTAACGACAGGGCTAACACCGGGGAGCTGTTTTTT.

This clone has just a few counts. Here the CDR3 reads CASSFQGARYNEQFF. DNA for the CDR3: TGTGCCAGCAGTTTTCAGGGGGCCCGGTACAATGAGCAGTTCTTC. The chain has TRBV27 and TRBJ2-1; 8 bases align to TRBD1. There are 15 residues in the CDR3. The V gene's germline CDR1 is MNHEY and CDR2 SMNVEV (reference sequence). Trimming removed 3 bases from V and 4 bases from J; junction bases left unmatched: 5.

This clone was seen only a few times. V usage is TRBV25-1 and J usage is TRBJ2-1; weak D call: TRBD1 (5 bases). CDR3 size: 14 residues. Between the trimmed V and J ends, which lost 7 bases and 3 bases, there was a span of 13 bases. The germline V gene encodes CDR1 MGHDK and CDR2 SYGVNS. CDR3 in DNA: TGTGCCAGCACCCCCAGTCAGGGCTACAATGAGCAGTTCTTC. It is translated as CASTPSQGYNEQFF.

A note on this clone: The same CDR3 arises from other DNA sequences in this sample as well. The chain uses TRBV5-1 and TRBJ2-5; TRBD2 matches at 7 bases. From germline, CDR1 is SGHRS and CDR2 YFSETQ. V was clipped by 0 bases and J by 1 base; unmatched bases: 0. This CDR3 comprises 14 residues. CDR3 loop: CASSLGGGQETQYF. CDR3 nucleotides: TGCGCCAGCAGCTTGGGGGGGGGCCAAGAGACCCAGTACTTC.

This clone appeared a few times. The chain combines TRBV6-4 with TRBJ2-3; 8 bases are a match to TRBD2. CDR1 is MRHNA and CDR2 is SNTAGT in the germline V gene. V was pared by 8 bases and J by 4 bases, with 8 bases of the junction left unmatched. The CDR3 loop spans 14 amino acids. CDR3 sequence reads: CASPGAGGPDTQYF. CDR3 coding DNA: TGTGCCAGCCCCGGGGCGGGGGGCCCAGATACGCAGTATTTT.

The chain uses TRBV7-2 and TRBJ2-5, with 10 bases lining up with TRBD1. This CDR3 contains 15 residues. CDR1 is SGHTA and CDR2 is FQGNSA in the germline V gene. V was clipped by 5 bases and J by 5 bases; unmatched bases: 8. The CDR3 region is CASSRQGARGETQYF. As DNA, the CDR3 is TGTGCCAGCAGCCGACAGGGGGCGCGAGGGGAGACCCAGTACTTC.

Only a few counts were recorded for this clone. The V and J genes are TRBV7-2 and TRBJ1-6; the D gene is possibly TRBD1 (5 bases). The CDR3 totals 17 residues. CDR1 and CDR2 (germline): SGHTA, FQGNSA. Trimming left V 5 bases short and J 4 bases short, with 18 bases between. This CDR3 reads CASSLNRGGPYNSPLHF. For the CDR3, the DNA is TGTGCCAGCAGCCTAAACCGGGGGGGACCTTATAATTCACCCCTCCACTTT.

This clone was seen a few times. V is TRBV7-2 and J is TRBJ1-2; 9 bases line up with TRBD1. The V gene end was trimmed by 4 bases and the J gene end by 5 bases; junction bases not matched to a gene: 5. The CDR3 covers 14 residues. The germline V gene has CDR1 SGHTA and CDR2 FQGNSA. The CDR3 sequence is CASSWDRVRYGYTF. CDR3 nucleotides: TGTGCCAGCAGCTGGGACAGGGTTCGGTATGGCTACACCTTC.

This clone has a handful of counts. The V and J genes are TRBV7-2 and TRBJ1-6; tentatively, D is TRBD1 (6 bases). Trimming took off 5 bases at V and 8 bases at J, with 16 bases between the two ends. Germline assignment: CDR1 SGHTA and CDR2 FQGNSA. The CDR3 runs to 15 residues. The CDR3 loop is CASSPQGLLDSPLHF. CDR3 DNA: TGTGCCAGCAGCCCACAGGGTTTATTGGATTCACCCCTCCACTTT.

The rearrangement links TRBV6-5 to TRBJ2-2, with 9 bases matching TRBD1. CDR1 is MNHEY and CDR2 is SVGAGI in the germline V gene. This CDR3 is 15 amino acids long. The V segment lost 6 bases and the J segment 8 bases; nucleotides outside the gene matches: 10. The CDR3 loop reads CASSPYRGRLGELFF. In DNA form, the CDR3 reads TGTGCCAGCAGCCCCTACAGGGGGCGTCTGGGGGAGCTGTTTTTT.

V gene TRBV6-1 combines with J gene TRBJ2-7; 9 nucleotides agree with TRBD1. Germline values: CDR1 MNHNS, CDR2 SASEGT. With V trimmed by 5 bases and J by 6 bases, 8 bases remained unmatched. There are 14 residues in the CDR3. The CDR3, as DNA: TGTGCCAGCAGTCGGGACAGGGTTGTCCTCGAGCAGTACTTC. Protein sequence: CASSRDRVVLEQYF.